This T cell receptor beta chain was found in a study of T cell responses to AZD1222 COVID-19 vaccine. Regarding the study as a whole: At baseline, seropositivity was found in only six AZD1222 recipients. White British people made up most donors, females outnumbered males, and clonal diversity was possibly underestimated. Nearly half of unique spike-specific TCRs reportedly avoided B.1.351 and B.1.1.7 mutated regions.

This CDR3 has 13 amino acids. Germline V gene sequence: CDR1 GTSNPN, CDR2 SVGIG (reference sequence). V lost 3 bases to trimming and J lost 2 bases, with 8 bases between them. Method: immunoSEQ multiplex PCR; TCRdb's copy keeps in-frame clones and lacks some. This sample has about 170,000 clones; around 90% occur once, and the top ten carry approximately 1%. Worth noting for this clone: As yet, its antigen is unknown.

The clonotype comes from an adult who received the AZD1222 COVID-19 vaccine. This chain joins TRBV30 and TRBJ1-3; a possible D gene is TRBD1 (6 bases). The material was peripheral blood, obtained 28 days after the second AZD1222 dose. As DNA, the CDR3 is TGTGCCTGGAGGTGGGGGCCTGGAAACACCATATATTTT. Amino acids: CAWRWGPGNTIYF.